The rows below give T cell receptor beta chains drawn from one sample of a study of blood T cell repertoires in COVID-19. Sequencing used immunoSEQ multiplex PCR; TCRdb keeps in-frame clones, though not all of them. The sample contains about 240,000 clones, about 90% of which appear only once. The sample consisted of peripheral blood. These receptors came from a man aged 55 to 69 with acute or convalescent COVID-19. The CDR3 runs from the conserved cysteine through the conserved F or W. The D gene is left open where the match is weak. Expanded clones get a size class; other rows say once, few or many, or leave the size out.

D gene	J gene	V gene	clone size	CDR3 DNA	CDR3 protein
.	TRBJ2-7	TRBV24-1	.	TGTGCCAAAGGGGGTAGGTGCTACGAGCAGTACTTC	CAKGGRCYEQYF
.	TRBJ1-1	TRBV27	.	TGTGCCAGCAGGGACTTTAACACTGAAGCTTTCTTT	CASRDFNTEAFF
TRBD1	TRBJ1-4	TRBV4-3	.	TGCGCCAGCAGCCAAAGGGACAGGGGGACCGACCCCGCAACTAATGAAAAACTGTTTTTT	CASSQRDRGTDPATNEKLFF
.	TRBJ1-1	TRBV6-4	once	TGTGCCAGCAAGCGCGGAGGCGCGGACACTGAAGCTTTCTTT	CASKRGGADTEAFF
.	TRBJ1-2	TRBV2	.	TGTGCCAGCATGGTGCGGCCGGGCTATGGCTACACCTTC	CASMVRPGYGYTF
.	TRBJ2-7	TRBV6-1	.	TGTGCCAGCAGTGAAGGCTCGACAGCCGAGCAGTACTTC	CASSEGSTAEQYF
.	TRBJ2-1	TRBV24-1	.	TGTGCCACCAGTGATTCCACTAGCCCCTCCTACAATGAGCAGTTCTTC	CATSDSTSPSYNEQFF
.	TRBJ1-1	TRBV20-1	once	TGCAGTGCTAGAGGCGGTGAAGCTTTCTTT	CSARGGEAFF
TRBD1	TRBJ2-1	TRBV5-1	.	TGCGCCAGCAGCTCCCTCGGGACAGAAGGAGGGCAGTTCTTC	CASSSLGTEGGQFF
.	TRBJ1-5	TRBV7-2	.	TGTGCCAGCAGCCTCAGCGTTCCGGGGCAGCCCCAGCATTTT	CASSLSVPGQPQHF
TRBD1	TRBJ1-6	TRBV14	.	TGTGCCAGCAGCCCTACAGGGGGGAATTCACCCCTCCACTTT	CASSPTGGNSPLHF
.	TRBJ2-6	TRBV7-2	.	TGTGCCAGCAGCTTAGCGAGACAGAGCTCTGGGGCCAACGTCCTGACTTTC	CASSLARQSSGANVLTF
.	TRBJ2-3	TRBV7-3	.	TGTGCCAGCAGCTTAACTCATAGCACAGATACGCAGTATTTT	CASSLTHSTDTQYF
TRBD2	TRBJ2-3	TRBV6-2/TRBV6-3	.	TGTGCCAGCAGTACCCCCGAAGCGGGAGTGTTAAATACGCAGTATTTT	CASSTPEAGVLNTQYF
.	TRBJ1-4	TRBV7-9	.	TGTGCCAGCAGCTATGCGGGACTGCTTAATGAAAAACTGTTTTTT	CASSYAGLLNEKLFF
.	TRBJ1-5	TRBV12-3/TRBV12-4	.	TGTGCCACAGGACAGAGCAATCAGCCCCAGCATTTT	CATGQSNQPQHF
TRBD1	TRBJ1-2	TRBV5-5	.	TGTGCCAGCAGCTCCACCGGGACAGGGTATGGCTACACCTTC	CASSSTGTGYGYTF
TRBD1	TRBJ1-5	TRBV28	.	TGTGCCAGCAGTCCCGGGACAGGGGTTAGCAATCAGCCCCAGCATTTT	CASSPGTGVSNQPQHF
TRBD2	TRBJ2-3	TRBV6-2/TRBV6-3	.	TGTGCCAGCAGTGACGGGACTACAAGCACAGATACGCAGTATTTT	CASSDGTTSTDTQYF
.	TRBJ2-7	TRBV24-1	.	TGTGCCACCAGTGACGCGGGACCGGCCTACGAGCAGTACTTC	CATSDAGPAYEQYF
.	TRBJ1-1	TRBV11-3	few	TGTGCCAGCAGCCAATACTATAACACTGAAGCTTTCTTT	CASSQYYNTEAFF
.	TRBJ2-7	TRBV5-1	few	TGCGCCAGCAGCCAGGACAGCAGCTCCTACGAGCAGTACTTC	CASSQDSSSYEQYF
.	TRBJ1-4	TRBV19	.	TGTGCCAGTAGTCACAGGGAGGGAAAACTGTTTTTT	CASSHREGKLFF
TRBD1	TRBJ2-7	TRBV28	.	TGTGCCAGCAGTCCCCGGGACAGGGGACCTGTGCAGTACTTC	CASSPRDRGPVQYF
.	TRBJ2-3	TRBV7-8	.	TGTGCCAGCAGCCCGGAGACAGGCCCCAGCGGCACAGATACGCAGTATTTT	CASSPETGPSGTDTQYF
.	TRBJ1-1	TRBV9	.	TGTGCCAGCAGCGTAGGGGCCAGAGACACTGAAGCTTTCTTT	CASSVGARDTEAFF